This T cell receptor (beta chain) was documented in a study of vaccination and CD4 T cells after COVID-19. Study overall: Nasal swab PCR showed SARS-CoV-2 in convalescent patients, roughly nine with mild and one with severe disease. Cells received overlapping spike peptides from SARS-CoV-2, HCoV-NL63, HCoV-OC43 and HCoV-229E as stimulation.

CDR1 SGHTA and CDR2 FQGNSA come from the germline V gene. Trimming pared 1 base from V and 3 bases from J, leaving 9 bases between. The CDR3 contains 15 residues. Treatment denoted: approximately 9-day PBMC culture with coronavirus spike peptide pools or control peptides (ViraFEST assay). With the Oncomine TCR Beta short-read assay, DNA from cultured CD4+ T cells was sequenced. Using its own MiXCR run on the PCR reads, TCRdb lists one record per CDR3 protein. The repertoire consists of tens of thousands of distinct CDR3 sequences, with 32% occurring once and the leading ten covering 9.5% to 15%. Concerning this clonotype: As yet, its antigen is unknown.

The chain recombines TRBV7-2 with TRBJ2-2; D is perhaps TRBD2 (6 bases). The receptor was isolated from a human donor with COVID-19. Sequenced input: cultured CD4+ T cells from blood. The CDR3 here is CASSLETRHTGELFF. CDR3 DNA sequence: TGTGCCAGCAGCTTAGAGACTAGGCACACCGGGGAGCTGTTTTTT.